This TCR beta chain was identified during a study of T cell repertoires in cytomegalovirus infection. Study at large: The authors relied on CMV epitopes, both recently identified HLA-C-restricted and well-studied HLA-B-restricted. Indications of both CMV infection and matching HLA type were provided by public TCR beta signatures. Study-wide results and limits: Totalled public TCR beta family frequency picked out people who carried CMV plus the relevant HLA. Within the response measured ex vivo, HLA-C-restricted CMV-specific TCR beta clonotypes were dominant.

V was pared by 3 bases and J by 4 bases, with 12 bases between. The germline gives CDR1 SGHTA, CDR2 FQGNSA. The CDR3 has 14 amino acids. As to this clonotype: The antigen is undetermined.

One entry per CDR3 protein, called by TCRdb with MiXCR from the reads. The sample comprises 400,000 to 600,000 distinct CDR3 sequences, about 42% of which are singletons, and around 45% rests with the top ten. The sequences come from cultured PBMCs, collected from culture after CMV antigen stimulation. This receptor was identified in a human donor in good health (CMV status not recorded). Some clones in this sample may be carry-over from other donors' samples. This rearrangement joins TRBV7-2 to TRBJ1-2; a weak D match, TRBD1 (6 bases). In DNA form, the CDR3 reads TGTGCCAGCAGCTTTCTCGAGGGGGGCTATGGCTACACCTTC. Protein: CASSFLEGGYGYTF.